This TCR beta chain is from a study of radiation and T cells in renal cell carcinoma. Study-level points and caveats: Top 100 clonotypes averaged approximately 50% in irradiated versus 43% in nephrectomy-only tumors.

Treatment meaning: treatment-naive control, cytoreductive nephrectomy. Treatment-naive patients without radiation supplied the control tumors at nephrectomy. Sequencing was performed with immunoSEQ multiplex PCR; in TCRdb, only in-frame clones are kept and a portion is missing. This sample has about 10,000 clones, with nearly 60% found just once. This CDR3 contains 19 residues. The V gene's germline CDR1 is LGHNA and CDR2 YNFKEQ. Trimming shortened V by 0 bases and J by 3 bases, and 21 bases separated the two germline ends. This clone rates as medium-sized (0.01 to 0.1%). Its antigen is still unknown. The sample here was tumor tissue, taken from a patient whose treatment was nephrectomy without radiotherapy. The chain employs TRBV4-2 and TRBJ1-3; D gene ambiguous. The TCR sequence derives from a man between 40 and 49 years old with renal cell carcinoma. Written as DNA, the CDR3 is TGTGCCAGCAGCCAAGATTTGATCCCCTCATTGGTAGTTGGAAACACCATATATTTT. Translation: CASSQDLIPSLVVGNTIYF.